The clone carrying this T cell receptor beta chain has a handful of counts. Clones were sequenced by immunoSEQ multiplex PCR, and TCRdb holds only the in-frame ones, with some missing. The repertoire holds 38,000 or so clones, with about 91% as singletons. The sample is drawn from a study of T cell changes during pregnancy in multiple sclerosis. CDR1 LNHDA and CDR2 SQIVND come from the germline V gene (reference sequence). V was pared by 5 bases and J by 6 bases, with 5 bases of the junction left unmatched. The CDR3 spans 15 residues. The chain has TRBV19 and TRBJ2-1, with TRBD2 matching 12 bases. Sequenced here: CD8+ T cells from peripheral blood mononuclear cells, sampled before pregnancy. The TCR was taken from a female donor with multiple sclerosis, enrolled in a pregnancy study. The CDR3 spells CASSPMTSGSNEQFF. CDR3 bases: TGTGCCAGTAGTCCGATGACTAGCGGGAGCAATGAGCAGTTCTTC.